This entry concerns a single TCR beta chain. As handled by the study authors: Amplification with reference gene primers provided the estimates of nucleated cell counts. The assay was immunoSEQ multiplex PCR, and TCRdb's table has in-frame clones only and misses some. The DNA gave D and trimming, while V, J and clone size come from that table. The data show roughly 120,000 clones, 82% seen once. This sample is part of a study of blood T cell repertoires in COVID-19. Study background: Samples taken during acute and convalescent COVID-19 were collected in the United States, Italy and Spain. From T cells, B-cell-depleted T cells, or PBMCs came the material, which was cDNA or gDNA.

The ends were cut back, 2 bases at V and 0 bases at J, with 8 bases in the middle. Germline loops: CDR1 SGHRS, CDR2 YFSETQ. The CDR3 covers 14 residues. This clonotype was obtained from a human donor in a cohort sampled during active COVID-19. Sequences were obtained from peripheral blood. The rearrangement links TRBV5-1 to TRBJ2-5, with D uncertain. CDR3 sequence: CASSFGADQETQYF. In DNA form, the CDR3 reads TGCGCCAGCAGCTTCGGTGCTGACCAAGAGACCCAGTACTTC.